This entry describes one TCR beta chain. The target antigen is unknown. V lost 2 bases to trimming and J lost 4 bases, with 11 bases between them. The CDR3 contains 13 residues. Per the germline V gene, CDR1 is GTSNPN and CDR2 is SVGIG (reference sequence). This sample is drawn from a study of cytomegalovirus exposure and HLA in healthy donors. Overall study: There were about 85 million unique TCRs (from HLA-typed donors) in an early data release. Study conclusions and caveats: Immune exposure information available was restricted to CMV serostatus.

Healthy bone marrow donors made up the cohort. The PCR employed 60 Vbeta primers together with 13 Jbeta primers. The protocol was immunoSEQ multiplex PCR, while the TCRdb copy is restricted to in-frame clones and leaves out a portion. This repertoire comprises 150,000 to 200,000 clones; its ten largest clones make up about 0.8%. Sequencing was performed on PBMCs. The receptor comes from a woman under 30 in good health and CMV-seropositive. The chain carries TRBV30 and TRBJ1-1, with a tentative D call TRBD1 (5 bases). The chain's CDR3 is CAWSIGEGTEAFF. CDR3 sequence (DNA): TGTGCCTGGAGTATAGGGGAGGGCACTGAAGCTTTCTTT.